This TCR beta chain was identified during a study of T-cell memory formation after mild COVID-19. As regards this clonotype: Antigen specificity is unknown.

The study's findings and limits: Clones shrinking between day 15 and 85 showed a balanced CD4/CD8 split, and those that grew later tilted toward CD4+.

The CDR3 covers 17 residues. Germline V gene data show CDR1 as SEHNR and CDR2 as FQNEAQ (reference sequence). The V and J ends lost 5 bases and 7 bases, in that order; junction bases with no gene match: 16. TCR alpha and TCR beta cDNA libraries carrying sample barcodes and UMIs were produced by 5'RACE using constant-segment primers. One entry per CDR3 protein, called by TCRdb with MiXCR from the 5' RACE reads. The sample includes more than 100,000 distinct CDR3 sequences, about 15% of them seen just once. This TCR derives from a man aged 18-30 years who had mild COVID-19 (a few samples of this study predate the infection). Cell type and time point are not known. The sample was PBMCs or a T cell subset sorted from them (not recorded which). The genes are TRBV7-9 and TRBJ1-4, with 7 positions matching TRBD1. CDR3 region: CASSPRPFTGVGEKLFF. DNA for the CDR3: TGTGCCAGCAGCCCCAGACCCTTCACAGGGGTGGGTGAAAAACTGTTTTTT.